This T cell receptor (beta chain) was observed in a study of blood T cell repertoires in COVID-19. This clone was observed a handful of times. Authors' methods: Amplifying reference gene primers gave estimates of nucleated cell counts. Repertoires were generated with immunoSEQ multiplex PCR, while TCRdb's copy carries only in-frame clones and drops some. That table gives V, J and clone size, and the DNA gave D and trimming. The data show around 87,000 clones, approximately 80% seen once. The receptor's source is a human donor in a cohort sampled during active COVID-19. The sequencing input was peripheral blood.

CDR3 loop: CASSRRASGPVETQYF. Written as DNA, the CDR3 is TGTGCCAGCAGCCGCAGGGCGAGCGGGCCTGTAGAGACCCAGTACTTC. The chain uses TRBV5-8 and TRBJ2-5; tentatively, D is TRBD2 (6 bases). The V gene's germline CDR1 is SGHTS and CDR2 YDEGEE. V was shortened by 4 bases and J by 4 bases, with 20 bases between the two germline ends. The CDR3 runs to 16 residues.